Listed here are 21 T cell receptor beta chains from one sample, sequenced in a study of blood T cell repertoires in COVID-19. The repertoire was sequenced with immunoSEQ multiplex PCR; TCRdb's copy has only in-frame clones and lacks some. The table has 200,000 to 250,000 clones, around four fifths seen once. The specimen sequenced was PBMCs or T cells enriched from blood (not recorded which). These receptor sequences come from a woman aged 45-60 years who had been exposed to COVID-19.

The chain recombines TRBV5-6 with TRBJ1-2; 7 bases line up with TRBD1. Germline CDR1 is SGHDT and CDR2 is YYEEEE. Trimming removed 2 bases from V and 7 bases from J; junction bases left unmatched: 5. This CDR3 comprises 13 residues. DNA of the CDR3: TGTGCCAGCAGCTTCACGACAGGGAGTGGCTACACCTTC. It translates to CASSFTTGSGYTF. The full variable domain, in which reference TRBV5-6 and TRBJ1-2 provide the parts outside the CDR3, is DAGVTQSPTHLIKTRGQQVTLRCSPKSGHDTVSWYQQALGQGPQFIFQYYEEEERQRGNFPDRFSGHQFPNYSSELNVNALLLGDSALYLCASSFTTGSGYTFGSGTRLTVV.

The chain carries TRBV11-2 and TRBJ1-2; a possible D gene is TRBD1 (6 bases). The ends were cut back, 0 bases at V and 6 bases at J, with 11 bases in the middle. From germline, CDR1 is SGHAT and CDR2 FQNNGV. CDR3 length: 14 amino acids. CDR3 in amino acids: CASSLEQGDHGYTF. CDR3 coding DNA: TGTGCCAGCAGCTTAGAACAGGGAGATCATGGCTACACCTTC.

Only one count was recorded for this clone. The V call is TRBV7-6, the J call TRBJ2-7; 10 bases fit TRBD2. J gave up 7 bases and V 4 bases, and 10 bases lay outside the gene matches. The CDR3 totals 15 residues. In germline, CDR1 is SGHVS, CDR2 FNYEAQ. CDR3 sequence reads: CASSSRLTSGWEQYF. In DNA, the CDR3 is TGTGCCAGCAGCTCCCGTCTGACTAGCGGGTGGGAGCAGTACTTC.

The chain has TRBV5-1 and TRBJ2-3, with a weak D call TRBD1 (7 bases). Trimming cost V 4 bases and J 2 bases, with 14 bases left between them. Germline CDR1 SGHRS, CDR2 YFSETQ. This CDR3 has 15 amino acids. The CDR3 nucleotides are TGCGCCAGCAGCGCCAGCAGGGGGGACACAGATACGCAGTATTTT. This sequence encodes CASSASRGDTDTQYF.

J is TRBJ2-1 and V is TRBV10-2, with TRBD2 identical over 8 bases. CDR3 size: 12 residues. Unmatched junction bases numbered 5, after V lost 10 bases and J lost 6 bases. In germline, CDR1 is WSHSY, CDR2 SAAADI. The CDR3 DNA is TGCGCCACCTACGGGGGGGCCAATGAGCAGTTCTTC. Amino acid sequence: CATYGGANEQFF.

This clone was picked up one time. The chain has TRBV19 and TRBJ1-1; 8 bases are shared with TRBD1. Per germline, CDR1 LNHDA and CDR2 SQIVND (reference sequence). J lost 6 bases, V lost 6 bases, and 21 bases had no gene match. The CDR3 has 18 residues. The CDR3: CASRLRGGRTGRMPEAFF. The CDR3 nucleotides read TGTGCCAGTAGGCTACGAGGGGGCCGGACAGGGCGGATGCCTGAAGCTTTCTTT.

The chain recombines TRBV5-4 with TRBJ2-5, with D possibly TRBD2 on 6 matching bases. The CDR3 consists of 14 residues. Germline CDR1 SGHNT, CDR2 YYREEE (reference sequence). Trimming took off 3 bases at V and 3 bases at J, with 12 bases between the two ends. In DNA form, the CDR3 reads TGTGCCAGCAGCTCCCCTTTAGCGGAAGAGACCCAGTACTTC. Its protein product is CASSSPLAEETQYF.

The rearrangement links TRBV27 to TRBJ1-1, with TRBD1 as a possible D gene (5 bases). Germline V gene data show CDR1 as MNHEY and CDR2 as SMNVEV (reference sequence). This CDR3 comprises 14 residues. Trimming cost V 5 bases and J 0 bases, with 10 bases left between them. This chain's CDR3 is CASSPRTLNTEAFF. DNA of the CDR3: TGTGCCAGCAGTCCGAGGACACTGAACACTGAAGCTTTCTTT.

The V and J genes are TRBV7-3 and TRBJ1-6; D remains unclear. Germline V CDR1 and CDR2: SGHTA, FQGTGA. The CDR3 totals 13 residues. The germline V and J ends were trimmed by 3 bases and 10 bases, with 10 bases remaining between them. The CDR3 reads CASSFALQSPLHF. CDR3 coding DNA: TGTGCCAGCAGCTTTGCCCTCCAGTCACCCCTCCACTTT.

This rearrangement joins TRBV6-5 to TRBJ1-3; perhaps TRBD1 as D (5 bases). Looked up from germline, CDR1 is MNHEY and CDR2 is SVGAGI. This CDR3 comprises 14 residues. Deletions cut 8 bases from V and 4 bases from J, with 15 bases between. The CDR3 nucleotides are TGTGCCAGCCAAGTAGGGGCGGAGGGAAACACCATATATTTT. Translating it yields CASQVGAEGNTIYF.

The chain recombines TRBV6-6 with TRBJ1-5, with 10 bases aligning to TRBD1. The CDR3 covers 14 residues. Germline CDR1 and CDR2: MNHNY and SVGAGI (reference sequence). J gave up 6 bases and V 6 bases, and 5 bases lay outside the gene matches. The CDR3 loop is CASRPGQGSQPQHF. CDR3 DNA sequence: TGTGCCAGCAGACCGGGACAGGGGTCTCAGCCCCAGCATTTT.

This chain joins TRBV7-8 and TRBJ1-6, with 7 positions matching TRBD1. V lost 5 bases and J lost 6; bases outside the gene matches: 7. The CDR3 is 15 amino acids. The V gene's germline CDR1 is SGHVS and CDR2 FQNEAQ. CDR3: CASSAMTGINSPLHF. DNA of the CDR3: TGTGCCAGCAGCGCAATGACAGGGATTAATTCACCCCTCCACTTT.

This clone was counted once. The J gene is TRBJ2-7, the V gene TRBV5-4, with no clear D. The V end lost 4 bases, the J end lost 1 base, and 12 bases lay between the germline ends. This CDR3 has 14 amino acids. The germline CDR1 and CDR2 sequences are SGHNT and YYREEE (reference sequence). CDR3 nucleotides: TGTGCCAGCAGCGCCGACATTTCTTCCTACGAGCAGTACTTC. This encodes CASSADISSYEQYF.

The chain is built from TRBV12-3 or TRBV12-4 and TRBJ2-3, with no clear D. Trimming left V 6 bases short and J 8 bases short, with 9 bases between. This CDR3 comprises 11 residues. The CDR3 DNA is TGTGCCAGCAGCCACGGGTCTACGCAGTATTTT. Translating gives CASSHGSTQYF.

In its sample, this clone was seen a few times. The rearrangement joins TRBV6-6 to TRBJ2-7, with D perhaps TRBD2 (6 bases). Germline V gene data show CDR1 as MNHNY and CDR2 as SVGAGI (reference sequence). This CDR3 is 16 amino acids long. V shed 2 bases and J shed 6 bases, with 20 bases lying between them. CDR3 sequence: CASSYVLGRRGSEQYF. The CDR3 DNA reads as TGTGCCAGCAGTTACGTTTTGGGACGGCGGGGATCCGAGCAGTACTTC.

The rearrangement links TRBV24-1 to TRBJ2-1; possibly TRBD1 for D (5 bases). CDR1 is KGHDR and CDR2 is SFDVKD in the germline V gene. The CDR3 runs to 13 residues. The V gene lost 4 bases and the J gene lost 5 bases, with 8 bases spanning the gap. The chain's CDR3 is CATSELGHNEQFF. CDR3 nucleotide sequence: TGTGCCACCAGTGAACTGGGGCACAATGAGCAGTTCTTC.

The rearrangement uses TRBV4-3 and TRBJ2-7, with 8 bases identical to TRBD1. Per germline, CDR1 LGHNA and CDR2 YSLEER. Trimming cost V 0 bases and J 5 bases; bases outside gene matches: 6. This CDR3 has 15 amino acids. The CDR3 protein is CASSQDRTGPNEQYF. DNA of the CDR3: TGCGCCAGCAGCCAAGATAGGACAGGGCCTAACGAGCAGTACTTC.

In its sample, this clone was seen a few times. This chain uses TRBV4-3 with TRBJ2-5; TRBD2 agrees at 8 bases. J lost 7 bases, V lost 2 bases, and 6 bases had no gene match. This CDR3 has 14 residues. Germline V CDR1 and CDR2: LGHNA, YSLEER. The CDR3 reads CASSQWTSSVTQYF. The CDR3 DNA sequence: TGCGCCAGCAGCCAATGGACTAGCTCTGTGACCCAGTACTTC.

This clone showed up just once. The chain recombines TRBV3-1 (or the pseudogene TRBV3-2) with TRBJ2-5; 12 positions match TRBD2. J gave up 6 bases and V 4 bases, and 3 bases lay outside the gene matches. The CDR3 has 14 amino acids. Germline CDR1 and CDR2: LGHDT and YNNKEL (reference sequence). The CDR3 is CASSPSGGAKTQYF. CDR3 DNA sequence: TGTGCCAGCAGCCCTAGCGGGGGGGCAAAGACCCAGTACTTC.

This clone was picked up one time. The chain couples TRBV5-1 to TRBJ2-2; 9 bases agree with TRBD1. The V segment lost 1 base and the J segment 1 base; nucleotides outside the gene matches: 5. The CDR3 extends over 17 amino acids. CDR1 is SGHRS and CDR2 is YFSETQ in the germline V gene. In DNA form, the CDR3 reads TGCGCCAGCAGCTTGTTTTCGGGACAGGGGAACACCGGGGAGCTGTTTTTT. It is translated as CASSLFSGQGNTGELFF.

The sample holds a few counts of this clone. The rearrangement joins TRBV7-9 to TRBJ1-1; D not certain. Germline V gives CDR1 SEHNR, CDR2 FQNEAQ (reference sequence). V gave up 0 bases and J gave up 0 bases, with 8 bases separating them. This CDR3 spans 15 amino acids. The CDR3 DNA sequence: TGTGCCAGCAGCTTAGCTAGTTTGGTGAACACTGAAGCTTTCTTT. Protein: CASSLASLVNTEAFF. Full variable domain (missing parts from reference TRBV7-9 and TRBJ1-1): DTGVSQNPRHKITKRGQNVTFRCDPISEHNRLYWYRQTLGQGPEFLTYFQNEAQLEKSRLLSDRFSAERPKGSFSTLEIQRTEQGDSAMYLCASSLASLVNTEAFFGQGTRLTVV.